A selection of T cell receptor beta chains follows, all from one sample in a study of regulatory T cells in long-lasting Graves disease. MiXCR, run by TCRdb on the multiplex PCR reads, gives a single entry per CDR3 protein. The table lists roughly 500,000 distinct CDR3 sequences, approximately 14% of them singletons, with approximately 17% in the top ten. This sample also appeared in a second study, on T cells in Graves' hyperthyroidism and ophthalmopathy.

The starting material was peripheral blood mononuclear cells (PBMCs), obtained at new diagnosis, from a patient treated with antithyroid drugs. These receptors originate from a woman between 50 and 59 years old with Graves disease. Both conserved end residues are part of each CDR3. The D gene is left open where the match is weak.

>TRBD1|TRBV7-9|TRBJ2-7
CASSSGTGPYEQYF
>NA|TRBV4-1|TRBJ1-5
CASSQLFVQDKLNQPQHF
>TRBD1|TRBV5-6|TRBJ1-5
CASSLLGQMGNQPQHF
>TRBD2|TRBV7-3|TRBJ2-1
CASSLGLAGGQRDNEQFF
>NA|TRBV2|TRBJ2-1
CASSEGEWGNEQFF
>NA|TRBV6-5|TRBJ2-5
CASSYGTERETQYF
>TRBD2|TRBV9|TRBJ2-7
CAGSGLAGDYEQYF
>TRBD1|TRBV29-1|TRBJ2-3
CSVEDLHQGARADTQYF
>TRBD1|TRBV6-1|TRBJ2-7
CASSAPRDRGYEQYF
>NA|TRBV5-4|TRBJ2-1
CASSPSAPNSYNEQFF
>TRBD1|TRBV5-1|TRBJ2-3
CASSLQGTGGEDTQYF
>TRBD2|TRBV4-2|TRBJ2-3
CASSRYRMGRRGADTQYF
>NA|TRBV27|TRBJ2-3
CASSLSFSASTDTQYF
>NA|TRBV6-2/TRBV6-3|TRBJ1-1
CASSASDTEAFF
>NA|TRBV27|TRBJ2-1
CASRNNDEDNEQFF
>NA|TRBV5-1|TRBJ1-2
CASSLRGNDYGYTF
>TRBD1|TRBV2|TRBJ1-5
CASSVDRVNQPQHF
>TRBD2|TRBV29-1|TRBJ2-7
CSVGVSGLVVVGGYEQYF
>NA|TRBV28|TRBJ1-5
CASSFDRYNQPQHF
>NA|TRBV11-2|TRBJ1-3
CASSLDWGSYSGNTIYF
>NA|TRBV5-6|TRBJ2-5
CASSQKGQYQETQYF
>NA|TRBV28|TRBJ1-5
CASSYLGRGIIEPQHF
>NA|TRBV6-1|TRBJ1-2
CASRRPGESYGYTF
>NA|TRBV28|TRBJ1-5
CASSFVGGSNQPQHF
>TRBD2|TRBV12-3/TRBV12-4|TRBJ2-3
CASSPGLDGDTDTQYF
>TRBD1|TRBV10-3|TRBJ2-3
CAISPGQGDPDTQYF
>NA|TRBV19|TRBJ1-5
CASSKGGGRDNQPQHF
>TRBD1|TRBV9|TRBJ2-7
CASSPRQGIFSYEQYF
>TRBD1|TRBV12-3/TRBV12-4|TRBJ2-5
CASSLSGTGERGTQYF
>NA|TRBV6-1|TRBJ1-1
CASGRGGESGTFF
>TRBD1|TRBV20-1|TRBJ1-1
CSCPDRPTEAFF
>NA|TRBV11-2|TRBJ2-1
CASSLEGPRAEQFF
>NA|TRBV28|TRBJ1-4
CASSLPTGPLGKLFF
>TRBD2|TRBV13|TRBJ2-3
CASSQGLAGTSSTDTQYF
>TRBD2|TRBV7-9|TRBJ2-1
CASSFLAGGLNEQFF
>NA|TRBV28|TRBJ1-5
CASSLTQGRGHQHF